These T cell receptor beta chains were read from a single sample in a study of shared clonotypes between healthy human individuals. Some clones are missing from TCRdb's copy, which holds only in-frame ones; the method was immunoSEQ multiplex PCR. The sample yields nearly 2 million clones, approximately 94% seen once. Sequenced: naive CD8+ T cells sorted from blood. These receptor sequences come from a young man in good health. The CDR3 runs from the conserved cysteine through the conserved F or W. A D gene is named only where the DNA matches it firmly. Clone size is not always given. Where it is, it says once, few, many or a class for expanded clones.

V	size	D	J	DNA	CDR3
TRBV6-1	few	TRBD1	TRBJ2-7	TGTGCCAGCAGTGAGGGCCAGGGGGCGTCCTACGAGCAGTACTTC	CASSEGQGASYEQYF
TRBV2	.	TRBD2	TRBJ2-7	TGTGCCAGCAGTGTCGGACTAGCGGACGAGCAGTACTTC	CASSVGLADEQYF
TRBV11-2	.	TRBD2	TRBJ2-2	TGTGCCAGCAGCCCCCTTGCGGGGGGGACCGGGGAGCTGTTTTTT	CASSPLAGGTGELFF
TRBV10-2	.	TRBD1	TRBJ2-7	TGCGCCAGCAGTCTCGGGGACAGCTCCTACGAGCAGTACTTC	CASSLGDSSYEQYF
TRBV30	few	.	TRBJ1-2	TGTGCCTGGAGTGTAAGTCAGTCCTATGGCTACACCTTC	CAWSVSQSYGYTF
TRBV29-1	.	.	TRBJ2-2	TGCAGCGTTAAACAGGCGAACACCGGGGAGCTGTTTTTT	CSVKQANTGELFF
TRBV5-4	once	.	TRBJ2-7	TGTGCCACCTCCCTTGGGTCCCCCTACGAGCAGTACTTC	CATSLGSPYEQYF
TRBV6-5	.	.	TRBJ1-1	TGTGCCAGCAGTATATCCGGGACAGAAGCTTTCTTT	CASSISGTEAFF
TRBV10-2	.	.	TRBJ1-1	TGCGCCAGCAGTGAGTCTAAGGAGACTGAAGCTTTCTTT	CASSESKETEAFF
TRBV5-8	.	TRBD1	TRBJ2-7	TGTGCCAGCAGCCCCGGGACAGGGAGCTCCTACGAGCAGTACTTC	CASSPGTGSSYEQYF
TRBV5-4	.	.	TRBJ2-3	TGTGCCAGCAGCTTGGATCCGGGCGCAATAAATACGCAGTATTTT	CASSLDPGAINTQYF
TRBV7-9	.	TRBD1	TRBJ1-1	TGTGCCAGCAGCTATAAGGGGGCGGAGGGCACTGAAGCTTTCTTT	CASSYKGAEGTEAFF
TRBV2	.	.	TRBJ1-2	TGTGCCGGCAGTGACCAGGAGACCTATGGCTACACCTTC	CAGSDQETYGYTF
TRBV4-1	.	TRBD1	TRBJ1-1	TGCGCCAGCAGCCAAGATGAGGGGGCGCTCCGGAAATGGGCTTTCTTT	CASSQDEGALRKWAFF
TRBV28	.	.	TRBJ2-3	TGTGCCAGCAGTTTCAGGGTCTCAGATACGCAGTATTTT	CASSFRVSDTQYF
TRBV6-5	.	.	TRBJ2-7	TGTGCCAGCAGTTACGGGCCAGGGGGGTACGAGCAGTACTTC	CASSYGPGGYEQYF
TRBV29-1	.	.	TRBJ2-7	TGCAGCGTTGGGGGTTACGAGCAGTACTTC	CSVGGYEQYF
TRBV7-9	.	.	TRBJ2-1	TGTGCCAGCAGCCCCAGACAACTTCACTACAATGAGCAGTTCTTC	CASSPRQLHYNEQFF